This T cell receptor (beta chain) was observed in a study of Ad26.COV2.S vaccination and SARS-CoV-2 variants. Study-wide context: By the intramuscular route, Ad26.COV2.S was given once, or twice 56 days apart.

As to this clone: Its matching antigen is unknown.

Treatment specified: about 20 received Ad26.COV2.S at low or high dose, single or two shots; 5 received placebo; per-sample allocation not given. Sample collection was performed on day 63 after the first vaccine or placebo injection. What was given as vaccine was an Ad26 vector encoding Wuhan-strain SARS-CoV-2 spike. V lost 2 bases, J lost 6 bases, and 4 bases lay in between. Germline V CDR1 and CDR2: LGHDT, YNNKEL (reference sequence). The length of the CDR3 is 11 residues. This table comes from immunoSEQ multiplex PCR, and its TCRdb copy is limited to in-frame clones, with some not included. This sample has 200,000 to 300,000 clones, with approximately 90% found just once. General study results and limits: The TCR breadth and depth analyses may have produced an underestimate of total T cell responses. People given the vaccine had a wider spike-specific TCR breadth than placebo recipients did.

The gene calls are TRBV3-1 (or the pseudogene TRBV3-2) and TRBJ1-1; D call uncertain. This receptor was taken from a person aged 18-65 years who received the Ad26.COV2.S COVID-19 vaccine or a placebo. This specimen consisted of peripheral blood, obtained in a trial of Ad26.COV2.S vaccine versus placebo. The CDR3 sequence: CASSQSAEAFF. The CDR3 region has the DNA TGTGCCAGCAGCCAATCGGCTGAAGCTTTCTTT.